These 13 T cell receptor beta chains share one sample of origin, sequenced in a study of T cell responses to AZD1222 COVID-19 vaccine. The repertoire was sequenced with immunoSEQ multiplex PCR; TCRdb's copy has only in-frame clones and lacks some. The data show 100,000 to 130,000 clones, 92% seen once. This material consisted of peripheral blood, taken 28 days after the second AZD1222 dose. These TCRs come from an adult who received the AZD1222 COVID-19 vaccine.

The chain employs TRBV6-5 and TRBJ1-6, with 7 bases fitting TRBD1. Germline CDR1 reads MNHEY; CDR2 reads SVGAGI. The V and J ends lost 0 bases and 8 bases, in that order; junction bases with no gene match: 4. The CDR3 consists of 15 residues. CDR3 bases: TGTGCCAGCAGTTACTCGGACAGGAGGGATTCACCCCTCCACTTT. Amino acid sequence: CASSYSDRRDSPLHF.

The V and J genes are TRBV6-1 and TRBJ1-1; 8 nucleotides match TRBD1. With 2 bases clipped from V and 10 bases from J, the junction kept 6 bases outside the gene matches. This CDR3 contains 13 residues. CDR1 is MNHNS, CDR2 SASEGT, per germline. The CDR3 DNA is TGTGCCAGCAGTGAACGGGGGACAGGAGGAGCTTTCTTT. Protein product: CASSERGTGGAFF.

The V call is TRBV4-1, the J call TRBJ1-5, with TRBD1 as a possible D gene (5 bases). There are 17 residues in the CDR3. Germline assignment: CDR1 MGHRA and CDR2 YSYEKL. V was trimmed by 0 bases and J by 2 bases, leaving 14 bases between them. The CDR3 DNA follows: TGCGCCAGCAGCCAAGAAATGGGGCTGCCGGGCAATCAGCCCCAGCATTTT. Translation gives CASSQEMGLPGNQPQHF.

The chain recombines TRBV29-1 with TRBJ2-3; D gene unclear. Germline V gene lookup returns CDR1 SQVTM and CDR2 ANQGSEA. The V end was cut by 3 bases, the J end by 0 bases, with 13 bases between. There are 15 residues in the CDR3. CDR3 DNA: TGCAGCGTTGATTCGGGCTTCGCTAGCACAGATACGCAGTATTTT. Translating it yields CSVDSGFASTDTQYF.

V usage is TRBV30 and J usage is TRBJ1-2; 8 bases align to TRBD1. CDR3 length: 14 residues. Germline V gene sequence: CDR1 GTSNPN, CDR2 SVGIG (reference sequence). The J segment lost 2 bases and the V segment lost 5 bases, leaving 7 bases of the junction unmatched. DNA of the CDR3: TGTGCCTGGGTCAGCGGACAGGGCAACTATGGCTACACCTTC. The encoded protein is CAWVSGQGNYGYTF.

This chain links TRBV11-2 with TRBJ1-6, with D perhaps matching TRBD1 (5 bases). Germline V lookup: CDR1 SGHAT, CDR2 FQNNGV. V shed 5 bases and J shed 6 bases, with 14 bases lying between them. The CDR3 sequence is 15 residues long. The CDR3 here is CASSTYKGANSPLHF. CDR3 DNA: TGTGCCAGCAGCACGTATAAAGGGGCTAATTCACCCCTCCACTTT.

The chain uses TRBV12-3 or TRBV12-4 and TRBJ2-5; 8 positions agree with TRBD2. CDR3 length equals 13 residues. Trimming cost V 3 bases and J 4 bases; bases outside gene matches: 1. The DNA of the CDR3 is TGTGCCAGCAGTTTTGCGGGAGGAGAGACCCAGTACTTC. Protein product: CASSFAGGETQYF.

This chain uses TRBV29-1 with TRBJ2-5; a possible D gene is TRBD2 (6 bases). The CDR3 has 15 amino acids. Germline values: CDR1 SQVTM, CDR2 ANQGSEA. The V and J ends lost 4 bases and 0 bases respectively, with 15 bases between them. The CDR3 protein is CSVVAVAGYQETQYF. The CDR3 nucleotides are TGCAGCGTTGTGGCCGTGGCGGGATACCAAGAGACCCAGTACTTC.

The chain joins TRBV7-9 to TRBJ2-3; no clear D. The V gene's germline CDR1 is SEHNR and CDR2 FQNEAQ (reference sequence). The CDR3 sequence is 13 residues long. Trimming took 6 bases from V and 4 from J, leaving 11 bases between them. CDR3 sequence: CASSFTVSDTQYF. The CDR3, as DNA: TGTGCCAGCAGTTTTACAGTCTCAGATACGCAGTATTTT.

The genes are TRBV10-1 and TRBJ1-1; TRBD1 agrees at 8 bases. CDR1 WNHNN and CDR2 SYGVQD come from the germline V gene (reference sequence). After removal of 5 bases from V and 5 bases from J, the junction contained 4 bases not matched to a gene. The CDR3 consists of 13 residues. CDR3 in amino acids: CASSQGARTEAFF. CDR3 DNA: TGCGCCAGCAGTCAGGGGGCGCGGACTGAAGCTTTCTTT.

This clone occurred a few times. The genes are TRBV4-3 and TRBJ1-4; D remains ambiguous. Trimming took off 1 base at V and 7 bases at J, with 4 bases between the two ends. This CDR3 has 12 amino acids. Germline V gene sequence: CDR1 LGHNA, CDR2 YSLEER. The CDR3 bases are TGCGCCAGCAGCCAAGGAGGTGAAAAACTGTTTTTT. As protein: CASSQGGEKLFF.

The rearrangement joins TRBV5-1 to TRBJ2-3; D perhaps matches TRBD2 (6 bases). The CDR3 extends over 13 amino acids. Trimming removed 0 bases at V and 4 bases at J, with 6 bases between. Germline loops: CDR1 SGHRS, CDR2 YFSETQ. As DNA, the CDR3 is TGCGCCAGCAGCTTGGCGGGGGCAGATACGCAGTATTTT. Encoded protein: CASSLAGADTQYF.

This clone was observed a single time. The chain joins TRBV5-1 to TRBJ2-3, with 9 bases matching TRBD2. V was pared by 4 bases and J by 4 bases, with 10 bases of the junction left unmatched. The CDR3 consists of 16 residues. Germline V gene sequence: CDR1 SGHRS, CDR2 YFSETQ. CDR3 residues: CASSTLASGAADTQYF. CDR3 coding DNA: TGCGCCAGCAGCACCCTGGCTAGCGGGGCCGCAGATACGCAGTATTTT.